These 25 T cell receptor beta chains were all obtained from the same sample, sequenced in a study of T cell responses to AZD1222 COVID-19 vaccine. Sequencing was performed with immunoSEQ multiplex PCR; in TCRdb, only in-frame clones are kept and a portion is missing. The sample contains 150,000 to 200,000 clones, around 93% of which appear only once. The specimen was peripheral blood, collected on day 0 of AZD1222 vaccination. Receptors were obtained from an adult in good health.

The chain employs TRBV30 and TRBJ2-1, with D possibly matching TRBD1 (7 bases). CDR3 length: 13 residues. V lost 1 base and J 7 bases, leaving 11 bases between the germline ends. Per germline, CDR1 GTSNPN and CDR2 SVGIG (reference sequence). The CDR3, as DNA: TGTGCCTGGAGTGCGACAGGGAGGAATGAGCAGTTCTTC. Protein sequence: CAWSATGRNEQFF. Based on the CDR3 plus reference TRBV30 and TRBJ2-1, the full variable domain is SQTIHQWPATLVQPVGSPLSLECTVEGTSNPNLYWYRQAAGRGLQLLFYSVGIGQISSEVPQNLSASRPQDRQFILSSKKLLLSDSGFYLCAWSATGRNEQFFGPGTRLTVL.

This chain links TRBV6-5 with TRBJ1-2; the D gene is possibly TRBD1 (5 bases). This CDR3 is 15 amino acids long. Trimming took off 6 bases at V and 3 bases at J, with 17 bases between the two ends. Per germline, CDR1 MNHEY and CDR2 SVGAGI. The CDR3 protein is CASSWPGGGDYGYTF. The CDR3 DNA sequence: TGTGCCAGCAGCTGGCCAGGTGGGGGGGACTATGGCTACACCTTC.

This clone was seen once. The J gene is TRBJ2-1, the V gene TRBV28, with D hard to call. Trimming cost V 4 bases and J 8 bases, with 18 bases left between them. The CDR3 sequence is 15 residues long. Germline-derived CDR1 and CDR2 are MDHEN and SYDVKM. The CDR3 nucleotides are TGTGCCAGCAGTTCGGGTCAAGTTTCCGCCGATGAGCAGTTCTTC. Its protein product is CASSSGQVSADEQFF.

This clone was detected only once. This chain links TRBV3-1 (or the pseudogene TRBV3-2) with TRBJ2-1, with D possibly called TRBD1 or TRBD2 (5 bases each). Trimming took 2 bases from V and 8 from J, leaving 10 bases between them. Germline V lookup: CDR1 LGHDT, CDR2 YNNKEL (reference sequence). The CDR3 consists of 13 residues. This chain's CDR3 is CASSQLGVYEQFF. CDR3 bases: TGTGCCAGCAGCCAACTGGGGGTCTATGAGCAGTTCTTC.

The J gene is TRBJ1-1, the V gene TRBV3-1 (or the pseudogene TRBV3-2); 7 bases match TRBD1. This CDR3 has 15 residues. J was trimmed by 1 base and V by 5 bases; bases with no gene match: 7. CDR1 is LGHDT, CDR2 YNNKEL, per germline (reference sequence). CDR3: CASSAQGRGNTEAFF. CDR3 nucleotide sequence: TGTGCCAGCAGCGCACAGGGGAGAGGGAACACTGAAGCTTTCTTT.

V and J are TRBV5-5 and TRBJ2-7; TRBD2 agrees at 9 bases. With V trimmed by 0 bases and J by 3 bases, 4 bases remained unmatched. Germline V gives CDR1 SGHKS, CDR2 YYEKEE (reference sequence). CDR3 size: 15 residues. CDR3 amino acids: CASSLALAGYYEQYF. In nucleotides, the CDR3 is TGTGCCAGCAGCTTGGCCCTAGCGGGGTACTACGAGCAGTACTTC.

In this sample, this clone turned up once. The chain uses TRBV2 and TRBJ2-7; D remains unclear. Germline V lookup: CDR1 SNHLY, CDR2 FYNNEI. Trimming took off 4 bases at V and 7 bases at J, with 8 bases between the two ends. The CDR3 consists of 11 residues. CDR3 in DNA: TGTGCCAGCAGTGTCGGGTGGGAGCAGTACTTC. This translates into CASSVGWEQYF.

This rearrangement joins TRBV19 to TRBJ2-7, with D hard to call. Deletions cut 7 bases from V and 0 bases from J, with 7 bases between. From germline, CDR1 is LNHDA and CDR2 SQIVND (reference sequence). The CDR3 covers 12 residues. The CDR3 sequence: CASIRSSYEQYF. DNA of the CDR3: TGTGCCAGTATCAGGAGCTCCTACGAGCAGTACTTC.

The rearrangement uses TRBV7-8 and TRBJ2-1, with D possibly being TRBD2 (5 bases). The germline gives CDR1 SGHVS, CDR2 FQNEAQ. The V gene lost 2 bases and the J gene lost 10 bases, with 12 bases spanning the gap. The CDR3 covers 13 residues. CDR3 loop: CASSLSGETEQFF. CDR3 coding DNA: TGTGCCAGCAGCTTAAGTGGGGAGACAGAGCAGTTCTTC.

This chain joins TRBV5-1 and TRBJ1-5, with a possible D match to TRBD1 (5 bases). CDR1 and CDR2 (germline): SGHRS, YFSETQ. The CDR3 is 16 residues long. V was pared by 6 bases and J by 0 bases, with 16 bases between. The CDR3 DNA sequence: TGCGCCAGCAAGTTTGACAGTTTCTATAGCAATCAGCCCCAGCATTTT. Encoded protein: CASKFDSFYSNQPQHF.

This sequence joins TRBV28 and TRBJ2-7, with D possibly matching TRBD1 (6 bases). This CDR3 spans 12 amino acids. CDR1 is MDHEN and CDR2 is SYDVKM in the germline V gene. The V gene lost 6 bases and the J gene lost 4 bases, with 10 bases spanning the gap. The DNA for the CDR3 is TGTGCCAGCAGCTACAGGGTTTACGAGCAGTACTTC. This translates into CASSYRVYEQYF.

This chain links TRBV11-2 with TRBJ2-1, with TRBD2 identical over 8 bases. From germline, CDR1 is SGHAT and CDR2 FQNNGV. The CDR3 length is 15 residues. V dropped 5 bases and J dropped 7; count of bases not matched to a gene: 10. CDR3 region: CASSKITGTRNEQFF. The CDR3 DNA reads TGTGCCAGCAGCAAAATTACCGGGACTAGGAATGAGCAGTTCTTC.

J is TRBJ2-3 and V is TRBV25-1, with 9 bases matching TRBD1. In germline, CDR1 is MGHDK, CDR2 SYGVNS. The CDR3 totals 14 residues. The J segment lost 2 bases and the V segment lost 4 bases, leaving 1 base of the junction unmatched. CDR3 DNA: TGTGCCAGCAGTGGGACAGGGGTCACAGATACGCAGTATTTT. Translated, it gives CASSGTGVTDTQYF. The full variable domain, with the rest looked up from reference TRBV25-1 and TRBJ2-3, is EADIYQTPRYLVIGTGKKITLECSQTMGHDKMYWYQQDPGMELHLIHYSYGVNSTEKGDLSSESTVSRIRTEHFPLTLESARPSHTSQYLCASSGTGVTDTQYFGPGTRLTVL.

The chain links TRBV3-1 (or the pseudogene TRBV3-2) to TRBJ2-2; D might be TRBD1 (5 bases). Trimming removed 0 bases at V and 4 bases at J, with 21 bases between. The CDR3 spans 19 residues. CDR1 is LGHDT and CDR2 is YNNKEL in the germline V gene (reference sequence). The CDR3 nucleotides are TGTGCCAGCAGCCAAGATAGCTTTCAGGGTCGCGGCGGCACCGGGGAGCTGTTTTTT. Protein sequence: CASSQDSFQGRGGTGELFF.

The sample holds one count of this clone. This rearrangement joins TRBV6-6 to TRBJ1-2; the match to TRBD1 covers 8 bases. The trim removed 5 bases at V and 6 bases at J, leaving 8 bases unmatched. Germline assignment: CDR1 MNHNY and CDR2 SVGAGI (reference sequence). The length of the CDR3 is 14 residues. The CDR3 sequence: CASSQQLTGDGYTF. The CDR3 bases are TGTGCCAGCAGTCAGCAGCTGACAGGGGATGGCTACACCTTC.

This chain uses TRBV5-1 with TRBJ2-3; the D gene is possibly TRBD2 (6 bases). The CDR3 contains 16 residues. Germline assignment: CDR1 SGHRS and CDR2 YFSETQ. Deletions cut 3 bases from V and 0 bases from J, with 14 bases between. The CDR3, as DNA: TGCGCCAGCAGCTACCGGACTACCACTAGCACAGATACGCAGTATTTT. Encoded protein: CASSYRTTTSTDTQYF.

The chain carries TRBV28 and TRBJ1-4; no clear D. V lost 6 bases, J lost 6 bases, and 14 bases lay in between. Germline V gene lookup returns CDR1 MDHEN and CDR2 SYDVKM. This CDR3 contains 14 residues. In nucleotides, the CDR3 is TGTGCCAGCAGGAAAGGCCTGCCCCATGAAAAACTGTTTTTT. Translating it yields CASRKGLPHEKLFF.

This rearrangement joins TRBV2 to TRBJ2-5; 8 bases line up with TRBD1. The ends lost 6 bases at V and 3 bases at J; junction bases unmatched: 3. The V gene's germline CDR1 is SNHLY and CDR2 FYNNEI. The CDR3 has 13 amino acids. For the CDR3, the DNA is TGTGCCAGCAGGCCGGACAGGGAAGAGACCCAGTACTTC. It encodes CASRPDREETQYF.

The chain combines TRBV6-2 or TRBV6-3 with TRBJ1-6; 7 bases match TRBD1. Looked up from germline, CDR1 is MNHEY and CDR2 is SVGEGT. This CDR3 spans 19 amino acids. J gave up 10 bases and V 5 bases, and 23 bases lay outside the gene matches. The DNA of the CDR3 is TGTGCCAGCAGTCCGGTCGGTCTCGGGTTCGGGACAGAGAACTCACCCCTCCACTTT. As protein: CASSPVGLGFGTENSPLHF.

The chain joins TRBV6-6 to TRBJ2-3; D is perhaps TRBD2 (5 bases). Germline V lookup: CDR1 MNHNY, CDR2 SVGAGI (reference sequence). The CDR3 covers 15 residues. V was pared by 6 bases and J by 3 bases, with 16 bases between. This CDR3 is CASSPLFRETDTQYF. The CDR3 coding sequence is TGTGCCAGCAGCCCCCTCTTCCGGGAAACAGATACGCAGTATTTT.

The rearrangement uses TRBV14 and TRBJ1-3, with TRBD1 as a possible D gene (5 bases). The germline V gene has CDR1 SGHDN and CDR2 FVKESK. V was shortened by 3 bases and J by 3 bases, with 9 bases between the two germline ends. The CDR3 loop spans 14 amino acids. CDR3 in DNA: TGTGCCAGCAGCCAGGCGCAGGGTGGAAACACCATATATTTT. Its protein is CASSQAQGGNTIYF.

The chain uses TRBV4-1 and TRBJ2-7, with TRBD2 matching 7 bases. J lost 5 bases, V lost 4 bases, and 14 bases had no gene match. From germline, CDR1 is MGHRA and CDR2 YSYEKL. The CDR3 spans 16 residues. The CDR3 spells CASSPARGGLGNEQYF. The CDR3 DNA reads TGCGCCAGCAGCCCCGCCCGGGGAGGGCTGGGGAACGAGCAGTACTTC.

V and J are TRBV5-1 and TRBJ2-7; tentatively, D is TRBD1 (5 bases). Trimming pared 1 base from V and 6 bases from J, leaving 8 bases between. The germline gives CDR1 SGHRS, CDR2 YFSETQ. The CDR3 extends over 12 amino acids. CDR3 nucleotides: TGCGCCAGCAGCTTGTCCCAGGGCGAGCAGTACTTC. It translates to CASSLSQGEQYF.

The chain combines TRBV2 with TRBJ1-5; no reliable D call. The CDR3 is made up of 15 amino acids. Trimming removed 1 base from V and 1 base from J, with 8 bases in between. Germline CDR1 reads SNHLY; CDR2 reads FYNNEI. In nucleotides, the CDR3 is TGTGCCAGCAGTGAAGGATACCAAAGCAATCAGCCCCAGCATTTT. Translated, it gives CASSEGYQSNQPQHF.

CDR3 nucleotide sequence: TGTGCCAGCAGCCCCACAGGAGGGAATGAAAAACTGTTTTTT. Protein product: CASSPTGGNEKLFF. The gene calls are TRBV3-1 (or the pseudogene TRBV3-2) and TRBJ1-4; D is perhaps TRBD1 (5 bases). The CDR3 sequence is 14 residues long. V dropped 4 bases and J dropped 5 bases, with 11 bases sitting between them. CDR1 is LGHDT, CDR2 YNNKEL, per germline (reference sequence).